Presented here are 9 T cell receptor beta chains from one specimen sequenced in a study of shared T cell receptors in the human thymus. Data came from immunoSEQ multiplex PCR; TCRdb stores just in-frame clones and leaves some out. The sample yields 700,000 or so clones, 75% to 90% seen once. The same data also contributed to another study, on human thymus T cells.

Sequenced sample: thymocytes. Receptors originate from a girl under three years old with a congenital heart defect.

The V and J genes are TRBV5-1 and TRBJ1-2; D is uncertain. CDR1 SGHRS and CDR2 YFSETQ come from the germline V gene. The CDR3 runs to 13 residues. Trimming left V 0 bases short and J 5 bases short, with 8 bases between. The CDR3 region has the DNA TGCGCCAGCAGCTTGGGGCCGTATTATGGCTACACCTTC. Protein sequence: CASSLGPYYGYTF. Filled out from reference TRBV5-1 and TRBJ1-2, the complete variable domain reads KAGVTQTPRYLIKTRGQQVTLSCSPISGHRSVSWYQQTPGQGLQFLFEYFSETQRNKGNFPGRFSGRQFSNSRSEMNVSTLELGDSALYLCASSLGPYYGYTFGSGTRLTVV.

This CDR3 is CASSQDGGSSGGDNEQFF. The CDR3 DNA reads TGCGCCAGCAGCCAAGATGGGGGTTCTAGCGGGGGGGACAATGAGCAGTTCTTC. The chain couples TRBV4-1 to TRBJ2-1; 12 bases are shared with TRBD2. Germline CDR1 is MGHRA and CDR2 is YSYEKL. The V segment lost 0 bases and the J segment 5 bases; nucleotides outside the gene matches: 8. There are 18 residues in the CDR3.

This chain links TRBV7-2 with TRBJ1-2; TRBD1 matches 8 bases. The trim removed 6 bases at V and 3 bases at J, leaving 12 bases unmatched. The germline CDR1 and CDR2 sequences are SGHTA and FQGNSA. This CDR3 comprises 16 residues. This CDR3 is CASSIRQGTAYYGYTF. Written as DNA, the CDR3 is TGTGCCAGCAGTATAAGACAGGGGACGGCATACTATGGCTACACCTTC.

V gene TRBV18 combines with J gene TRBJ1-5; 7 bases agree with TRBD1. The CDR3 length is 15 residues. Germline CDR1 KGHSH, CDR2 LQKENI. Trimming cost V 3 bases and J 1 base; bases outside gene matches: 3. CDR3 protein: CASSPNRGSNQPQHF. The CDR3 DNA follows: TGTGCCAGCTCACCTAACAGGGGCAGCAATCAGCCCCAGCATTTT. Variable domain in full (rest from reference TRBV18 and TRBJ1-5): NAGVMQNPRHLVRRRGQEARLRCSPMKGHSHVYWYRQLPEEGLKFMVYLQKENIIDESGMPKERFSAEFPKEGPSILRIQQVVRGDSAAYFCASSPNRGSNQPQHFGDGTRLSIL.

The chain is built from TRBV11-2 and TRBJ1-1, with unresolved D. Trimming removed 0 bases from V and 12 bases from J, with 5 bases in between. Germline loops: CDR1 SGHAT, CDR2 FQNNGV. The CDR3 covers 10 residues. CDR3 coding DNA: TGTGCCAGCAGCTTAGATTGGCCTTTCTTT. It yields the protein CASSLDWPFF.

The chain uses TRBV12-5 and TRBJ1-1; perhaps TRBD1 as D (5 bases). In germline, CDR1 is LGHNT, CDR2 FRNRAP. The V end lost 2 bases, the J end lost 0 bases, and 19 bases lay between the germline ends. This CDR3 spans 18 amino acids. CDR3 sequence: CASGLLEGRGGLNTEAFF. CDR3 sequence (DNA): TGTGCTAGTGGTTTGTTGGAGGGGCGGGGTGGCCTGAACACTGAAGCTTTCTTT.

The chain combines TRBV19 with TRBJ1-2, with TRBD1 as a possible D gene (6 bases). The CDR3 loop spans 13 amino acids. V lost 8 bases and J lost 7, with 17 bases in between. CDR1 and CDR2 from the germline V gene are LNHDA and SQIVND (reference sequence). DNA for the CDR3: TGTGCCAGTCCACGGACAGTCCCCGGTGGCTACACCTTC. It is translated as CASPRTVPGGYTF.

DNA for the CDR3: TGTGCCAGCAGCTTAGTTAGAGGGTTTACATATTTT. Translation gives CASSLVRGFTYF. This sequence joins TRBV11-2 and TRBJ1-3; D is unclear. This CDR3 is 12 amino acids long. V shed 1 base and J shed 15 bases, with 13 bases lying between them. Germline CDR1 SGHAT, CDR2 FQNNGV.

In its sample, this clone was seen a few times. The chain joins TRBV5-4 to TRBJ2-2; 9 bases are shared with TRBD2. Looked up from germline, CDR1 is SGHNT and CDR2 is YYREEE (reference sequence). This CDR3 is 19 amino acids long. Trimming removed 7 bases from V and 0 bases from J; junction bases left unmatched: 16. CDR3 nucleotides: TGTGCCAGCTATAGGCAGACTAGCGGCGTCTTCGCGAACACCGGGGAGCTGTTTTTT. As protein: CASYRQTSGVFANTGELFF.